This entry lists 12 T cell receptor beta chains sequenced from one sample in a study of Graves' ophthalmopathy and Graves' hyperthyroidism. Researchers took RNA transcripts and amplified TCR beta CDR3 regions from them. HTBI primers were employed in first-round RT-PCR, then a second-round multiplex PCR followed. TCRdb ran MiXCR on the multiplex PCR reads and lists one entry per CDR3 protein. The table lists roughly 400,000 distinct CDR3 sequences, over 15% of them singletons. The sequenced sample was peripheral blood. The receptors were sampled from a woman under 30 with stable Graves' hyperthyroidism.

A note on this clonotype: No conserved phenylalanine or tryptophan is present at the end of the CDR3, so a read error is the likely explanation. V is TRBV28 and J is TRBJ2-7; maybe TRBD1 (5 bases). V lost 5 bases and J lost 3, with 14 bases in between. The CDR3 spans 14 residues. CDR1 is MDHEN, CDR2 SYDVKM, per germline. CDR3: CASSLQGSIYEQYY. The DNA for the CDR3 is TGTGCCAGCAGTCTCCAGGGTTCTATCTACGAGCAGTACTAC.

This clonotype was seen at least ten times. The chain is built from TRBV11-1 and TRBJ2-7, with D perhaps TRBD1 (5 bases). This CDR3 contains 14 residues. CDR1 is SGHAT, CDR2 FQDESV, per germline (reference sequence). Trimming pared 3 bases from V and 4 bases from J, leaving 13 bases between. The CDR3 here is CASSFSQDLYEQYF. CDR3 in DNA: TGTGCCAGCAGCTTTTCACAGGACCTGTACGAGCAGTACTTC.

This clonotype was counted many times. The chain carries TRBV6-5 and TRBJ1-2, with 8 positions matching TRBD1. The germline CDR1 and CDR2 sequences are MNHEY and SVGAGI. J lost 4 bases, V lost 2 bases, and 9 bases had no gene match. The CDR3 runs to 16 residues. The CDR3: CASSYDSGQAIYGYTF. CDR3 bases: TGTGCCAGCAGTTACGATTCGGGACAGGCGATCTATGGCTACACCTTC.

This clonotype was found many times. V is TRBV12-3 or TRBV12-4 and J is TRBJ2-6, with a weak D call TRBD2 (5 bases). The CDR3 runs to 18 residues. Trimming shortened V by 5 bases and J by 0 bases, and 17 bases separated the two germline ends. The CDR3 reads CASSDRDGVFSGANVLTF. For the CDR3, the DNA is TGTGCCAGCAGTGATCGTGACGGGGTGTTCTCTGGGGCCAACGTCCTGACTTTC.

This clonotype was counted many times. V usage is TRBV15 and J usage is TRBJ1-2; 8 bases agree with TRBD1. Germline V lookup: CDR1 LNHNV, CDR2 YYDKDF (reference sequence). CDR3 length: 14 residues. Trimming took 0 bases from V and 7 from J; bases not matched to a gene: 4. The CDR3 spells CATSRDSQGAGYTF. For the CDR3, the DNA is TGTGCCACCAGCAGAGATTCCCAGGGGGCTGGCTACACCTTC. The full variable domain, completed using reference TRBV15 and TRBJ1-2, is DAMVIQNPRYQVTQFGKPVTLSCSQTLNHNVMYWYQQKSSQAPKLLFHYYDKDFNNEADTPDNFQSRRPNTSFCFLDIRSPGLGDTAMYLCATSRDSQGAGYTFGSGTRLTVV.

This clonotype was seen ten or more times. The chain is built from TRBV13 and TRBJ1-1; the match to TRBD1 covers 10 bases. Per the germline V gene, CDR1 is PRHDT and CDR2 is FYEKMQ (reference sequence). This CDR3 has 16 residues. With 4 bases clipped from V and 0 bases from J, the junction kept 5 bases outside the gene matches. The CDR3 loop is CASSSPGQGLNTEAFF. CDR3 DNA: TGTGCCAGCAGCTCTCCGGGACAGGGGTTGAACACTGAAGCTTTCTTT.

This clonotype was observed many times. The chain is built from TRBV10-2 and TRBJ2-2, with TRBD2 identical over 14 bases. The germline V gene encodes CDR1 WSHSY and CDR2 SAAADI. The CDR3 is 15 amino acids. V lost 6 bases to trimming and J lost 4 bases; unmatched junction nucleotides: 1. This chain's CDR3 is CASRTSGGGTGELFF. The CDR3 DNA is TGCGCCAGCAGGACTAGCGGGGGGGGCACCGGGGAGCTGTTTTTT.

The table lists this clonotype with many counts. The V and J genes are TRBV20-1 and TRBJ2-5, with 9 bases lining up with TRBD2. There are 17 residues in the CDR3. The germline V gene encodes CDR1 DFQATT and CDR2 SNEGSKA (reference sequence). Trimming removed 0 bases from V and 7 bases from J; junction bases left unmatched: 15. CDR3 bases: TGCAGTGCTAGAGATCAGGGGGTAGCGGGGGTACTCGTGACCCAGTACTTC. Translation gives CSARDQGVAGVLVTQYF.

This clonotype was detected a few times. The chain carries TRBV18 and TRBJ1-2; TRBD1 aligns across 8 bases. Germline loops: CDR1 KGHSH, CDR2 LQKENI. V lost 0 bases to trimming and J lost 0 bases; unmatched junction nucleotides: 0. The CDR3 has 15 residues. CDR3 amino acids: CASSPPTGANYGYTF. Here the CDR3 DNA reads TGTGCCAGCTCACCACCGACAGGGGCTAACTATGGCTACACCTTC.

This clonotype was counted ten times or more. This chain connects TRBV20-1 to TRBJ1-2; 7 nucleotides agree with TRBD1. The trim removed 5 bases at V and 3 bases at J, leaving 9 bases unmatched. The CDR3 is made up of 14 amino acids. Germline CDR1 DFQATT, CDR2 SNEGSKA (reference sequence). In DNA form, the CDR3 reads TGCAGTGCTGGGGACGCCGGGACAGACTATGGCTACACCTTC. Translated: CSAGDAGTDYGYTF.

This clonotype showed up many times. The chain recombines TRBV7-2 with TRBJ1-5; a possible D gene is TRBD1 (6 bases). The CDR3 is made up of 14 amino acids. V lost 5 bases and J lost 4, with 12 bases in between. The germline V gene encodes CDR1 SGHTA and CDR2 FQGNSA. The CDR3 spells CASSPRGGNQPQHF. In DNA form, the CDR3 reads TGTGCCAGCAGCCCCCGAGGGGGGAATCAGCCCCAGCATTTT. Based on the CDR3 plus reference TRBV7-2 and TRBJ1-5, the full variable domain is GAGVSQSPSNKVTEKGKDVELRCDPISGHTALYWYRQSLGQGLEFLIYFQGNSAPDKSGLPSDRFSAERTGGSVSTLTIQRTQQEDSAVYLCASSPRGGNQPQHFGDGTRLSIL.

This clonotype was observed a handful of times. The rearrangement joins TRBV6-1 to TRBJ1-2, with 10 bases that match TRBD1. CDR1 is MNHNS, CDR2 SASEGT, per germline. The CDR3 has 16 amino acids. Germline trimming cut 6 bases from V and 4 bases from J; bases unmatched to any gene: 11. The CDR3 loop is CASSVLRTGGGYGYTF. The CDR3 DNA sequence: TGTGCCAGCAGCGTACTGCGGACAGGGGGAGGCTATGGCTACACCTTC.